This record covers a single TCR beta chain. Which antigen it targets is not known. It has no much larger one-base neighbor in the sample; base qualities were not kept. As encoded in the germline V gene (reference sequence), CDR1 is GTSNPN while CDR2 is SVGIG. V loses 6 bases, J loses 3 bases, and the germline ends lie 12 bases apart. The CDR3 measures 12 amino acids from cysteine to phenylalanine. The CDR3 DNA has 36 bases and is translated from base 1. These data belong to a study of molecular identifiers for immune sequencing clone quantification (dated by TCRdb to the late 2010s). The study in broad terms: For a replicate experiment, the RNA from either 20,000 or 100,000 naive CD8 T cells was divided into five aliquots, and four of those aliquots went on to sequencing. This methods study benchmarked molecular-identifier clustering-based TCR repertoire sequencing (MIDCIRS) and TCR RNA copy counting, using CD8 T cells to do so. What the research found in general, with its limitations: When barcode sub-clustering was not used, chimeric consensus sequences inflated TCR diversity, with chimeras reaching as high as 47%. The naive libraries included spiked-in Jurkat TCR RNA (about nine copies' worth), and this Jurkat TCR RNA is not part of the donor repertoire. The sizes of highly expanded clones could end up underestimated when identical TCR molecules share a barcode. Even against a background of approximately 1 million naive CD8 T cells, spiked-in Jurkat TCR RNA amounting to a single cell's worth was reported to be detectable. Clones above 20 RNA copies held over 97% of molecules in CMV-specific effector cells but under 1% in naive cells. Modeling indicated around 3.2 TCR RNA copies recovered per cell, compared with about ten by digital PCR, which implies a capture efficiency of approximately 30%.

Library preparation employed PCR. Sequencing used a NextSeq 500. Bulk TCR libraries were generated as previously described, with the TCR primers listed in Table S5 used. The Qiagen AllPrep DNA/RNA kit was used to purify total RNA. Before any analysis, reads coming from multiple sequencing runs of the same library were combined into one pool. The paper's data handling went like this. Reads were retained only if the reads had an exact TCR constant sequence, and the retained reads were trimmed to 150 nt and grouped according to their 12-nt molecular barcodes. Reads in each barcode group were sub-clustered using a 15% Levenshtein threshold, and a quality-weighted consensus sequence was built for each RNA molecule. Non-functional sequences were discarded, and so were lower-count sequences lying one edit away from another sequence. On the basis of fitting two negative binomial distributions, barcode sub-clusters with fewer than 20% of the maximum read count were discarded. The raw public data were reprocessed by TCRdb itself: fastp quality trimming at Q25, MiXCR clonotype calling, in-frame beta chains only. Rows are unified per CDR3 protein, each entry keeping the most common DNA and genes. These V and J calls are TCRdb output, not the study's own analysis. For this sample the table gives roughly 630,000 distinct CDR3 sequences, of which about 25% were detected only once. Jointly, the top ten make up 0.75% to 0.8% of the sample.

Naive CD8 T cell libraries were made from around 18,000 to 910,000 sorted cells using 10%, 30% or 50% of purified RNA. Naive CD8 T cells, defined as CD8+CD4-CCR7+CD45RA+, were FACS-sorted into RLT Plus buffer on a BD FACSAria II. To test detection sensitivity, Jurkat RNA equivalent to about ten TCR copies was spiked into samples of about 19,000-1,000,000 naive CD8 T cells. CD8 T cells were enriched with RosetteSep CD8+ T Cell Enrichment Cocktail and Ficoll-Paque, followed by ACK red cell lysis. The source material was naive CD8+ T cells from blood, with Jurkat cell RNA spiked in. The cell subset or site label for this specimen denotes: FACS-sorted CD8+CD4-CCR7+CD45RA+ naive T cells. The chain uses TRBV30 and TRBJ2-7, with the D call tentatively TRBD1 or TRBD2, each fitting 5 bases. The receptor was isolated from a human donor in good health. Some libraries in this study had Jurkat cell RNA spiked in. The base sequence is TGTGCCTGTACCGGGGCGGGCTACGAGCAGTACTTC. This sequence encodes CACTGAGYEQYF. With all but the CDR3 taken from the reference TRBV30 and TRBJ2-7 genes, the full variable domain is: SQTIHQWPATLVQPVGSPLSLECTVEGTSNPNLYWYRQAAGRGLQLLFYSVGIGQISSEVPQNLSASRPQDRQFILSSKKLLLSDSGFYLCACTGAGYEQYFGPGTRLTVT.